Listed here are 32 T cell receptor beta chains from one sample, sequenced in a study of T cell responses to AZD1222 COVID-19 vaccine. TCRdb's table, derived via immunoSEQ multiplex PCR, lists solely in-frame clones and lacks some. The sample lists 140,000 or so clones; roughly 88% were seen once. This specimen was peripheral blood, taken 28 days after the second AZD1222 dose. The receptors were sampled from an adult who received the AZD1222 COVID-19 vaccine.

This chain links TRBV5-6 with TRBJ2-5; tentatively, D is TRBD2 (6 bases). CDR3 length equals 15 residues. Trimming took 3 bases from V and 1 from J, leaving 13 bases between them. The germline V gene encodes CDR1 SGHDT and CDR2 YYEEEE. CDR3 loop: CASSSFLGGQETQYF. CDR3 nucleotide sequence: TGTGCCAGCAGCTCCTTCCTCGGGGGCCAAGAGACCCAGTACTTC.

This chain links TRBV12-3 or TRBV12-4 with TRBJ2-3; no clear D gene. CDR3 length: 12 residues. Trimming shortened V by 3 bases and J by 6 bases, and 7 bases separated the two germline ends. CDR3 residues: CASSFLDDTQYF. In DNA form, the CDR3 reads TGTGCCAGCAGTTTCTTGGATGATACGCAGTATTTT.

This clone appeared once. This chain links TRBV2 with TRBJ1-2, with D maybe TRBD1 (6 bases). The CDR3 contains 12 residues. The V end was cut by 8 bases, the J end by 4 bases, with 11 bases between. CDR1 and CDR2 (germline): SNHLY, FYNNEI. In DNA, the CDR3 is TGTGCCAGCTTGACAGGCCTCTATGGCTACACCTTC. Encoded protein: CASLTGLYGYTF. Together with reference TRBV2 and TRBJ1-2, the CDR3 gives the full variable domain: EPEVTQTPSHQVTQMGQEVILRCVPISNHLYFYWYRQILGQKVEFLVSFYNNEISEKSEIFDDQFSVERPDGSNFTLKIRSTKLEDSAMYFCASLTGLYGYTFGSGTRLTVV.

Only one count was recorded for this clone. CDR3 sequence reads: CATSETGYEQFF. In nucleotides, the CDR3 is TGTGCCACCAGTGAAACAGGGTATGAGCAGTTCTTC. V and J are TRBV24-1 and TRBJ2-1, with D possibly TRBD1 on 6 matching bases. The CDR3 runs to 12 residues. Germline V lookup: CDR1 KGHDR, CDR2 SFDVKD. Trimming took 4 bases from V and 8 from J, leaving 8 bases between them.

This chain connects TRBV15 to TRBJ2-1, with TRBD2 matching 8 bases. Germline lookup yields CDR1 LNHNV and CDR2 YYDKDF (reference sequence). This CDR3 is 15 amino acids long. V lost 0 bases, J lost 4 bases, and 2 bases stayed unmatched. CDR3 coding DNA: TGTGCCACCAGCAGAGAACCTAGCGGGTACAATGAGCAGTTCTTC. It specifies CATSREPSGYNEQFF.

V is TRBV5-6 and J is TRBJ2-7, with 7 bases identical to TRBD1. The germline gives CDR1 SGHDT, CDR2 YYEEEE. V lost 2 bases, J lost 4 bases, and 6 bases stayed unmatched. The CDR3 loop spans 14 amino acids. CDR3 region: CASSFAGTAYEQYF. For the CDR3, the DNA is TGTGCCAGCAGCTTCGCCGGGACAGCGTACGAGCAGTACTTC.

Here the CDR3 DNA reads TGTGCCAGCAGCTCCGACCCCATGAACACTGAAGCTTTCTTT. It encodes CASSSDPMNTEAFF. V and J are TRBV7-9 and TRBJ1-1; no clear D gene. This CDR3 is built from 14 residues. V was pared by 4 bases and J by 0 bases, with 9 bases between. The V gene's germline CDR1 is SEHNR and CDR2 FQNEAQ (reference sequence).

The chain is built from TRBV7-9 and TRBJ1-2; 7 bases match TRBD1. This CDR3 is built from 14 residues. Per the germline V gene, CDR1 is SEHNR and CDR2 is FQNEAQ (reference sequence). V trimming: 8 bases; J trimming: 4 bases; junction bases outside the gene matches: 10. This chain's CDR3 is CASGGTAEFYGYTF. The CDR3 bases are TGTGCCAGCGGGGGGACAGCAGAATTCTATGGCTACACCTTC.

The genes are TRBV28 and TRBJ2-1; 8 bases are shared with TRBD1. Losses at the gene ends were 5 bases for V and 8 bases for J; bases not matched to a gene: 5. The germline gives CDR1 MDHEN, CDR2 SYDVKM. The CDR3 is 13 residues long. The DNA for the CDR3 is TGTGCCAGCAGTCCCGACAGGGGCTATGAGCAGTTCTTC. Amino acid sequence: CASSPDRGYEQFF.

This chain connects TRBV4-2 to TRBJ2-5; TRBD2 matches at 8 bases. With 0 bases clipped from V and 8 bases from J, the junction kept 8 bases outside the gene matches. Germline values: CDR1 LGHNA, CDR2 YNFKEQ. CDR3 length: 15 residues. The CDR3 coding sequence is TGTGCCAGCAGCCAAGACGGTCGGGGGGGGTTAACCCAGTACTTC. Translating gives CASSQDGRGGLTQYF.

The chain carries TRBV5-1 and TRBJ1-4, with TRBD1 matching 10 bases. Germline lookup yields CDR1 SGHRS and CDR2 YFSETQ. V dropped 4 bases and J dropped 6; count of bases not matched to a gene: 9. This CDR3 is built from 16 residues. The chain's CDR3 is CASSHGRTGGDEKLFF. The CDR3 coding sequence is TGCGCCAGCAGCCACGGGCGGACAGGGGGGGATGAAAAACTGTTTTTT.

In this sample, this clone turned up a few times. V is TRBV7-9 and J is TRBJ2-7, with TRBD1 as a possible D gene (5 bases). Per the germline V gene, CDR1 is SEHNR and CDR2 is FQNEAQ (reference sequence). Trimming removed 4 bases at V and 4 bases at J, with 8 bases between. The CDR3 totals 12 residues. DNA of the CDR3: TGTGCCAGCAGCTCGGACACTTACGAGCAGTACTTC. This encodes CASSSDTYEQYF.

The chain uses TRBV5-1 and TRBJ1-5, with a weak D call TRBD1 (6 bases). V was shortened by 1 base and J by 4 bases, with 12 bases between the two germline ends. This CDR3 contains 15 residues. The V gene's germline CDR1 is SGHRS and CDR2 YFSETQ. CDR3 sequence: CASSLSGGQNQPQHF. The CDR3 nucleotides are TGCGCCAGCAGCTTGTCGGGGGGCCAAAATCAGCCCCAGCATTTT.

This chain links TRBV7-3 with TRBJ2-5; D gene unclear. V was cut by 3 bases and J by 2 bases, with 7 bases left in between. The CDR3 is made up of 13 amino acids. Germline values: CDR1 SGHTA, CDR2 FQGTGA. The CDR3 DNA is TGTGCCAGCAGCTTCTCCCCACAAGAGACCCAGTACTTC. Its translation: CASSFSPQETQYF.

This chain joins TRBV5-1 and TRBJ2-3, with 14 bases lining up with TRBD2. The CDR3 spans 17 residues. Trimming cost V 4 bases and J 4 bases; bases outside gene matches: 8. Germline V gene data show CDR1 as SGHRS and CDR2 as YFSETQ. CDR3 in DNA: TGCGCCAGCAGCCAGGGACTAGCGGGAGACTTTCCAGATACGCAGTATTTT. This encodes CASSQGLAGDFPDTQYF.

The rearrangement joins TRBV10-1 to TRBJ2-1; 14 positions agree with TRBD2. The trim removed 0 bases at V and 8 bases at J, leaving 0 bases unmatched. Germline V gene lookup returns CDR1 WNHNN and CDR2 SYGVQD (reference sequence). This CDR3 comprises 15 residues. The CDR3 here is CASSESTSGRDEQFF. The CDR3 nucleotides are TGCGCCAGCAGTGAGTCGACTAGCGGGAGGGATGAGCAGTTCTTC.

The rearrangement links TRBV5-4 to TRBJ1-3, with D maybe TRBD1 (5 bases). Deletions cut 5 bases from V and 2 bases from J, with 8 bases between. CDR3 length: 13 residues. Germline V gene lookup returns CDR1 SGHNT and CDR2 YYREEE (reference sequence). The CDR3 reads CASRRQTGNTIYF. CDR3 nucleotide sequence: TGTGCCAGCAGACGACAGACTGGAAACACCATATATTTT. The variable domain in full, completed from reference TRBV5-4 and TRBJ1-3, reads ETGVTQSPTHLIKTRGQQVTLRCSSQSGHNTVSWYQQALGQGPQFIFQYYREEENGRGNFPPRFSGLQFPNYSSELNVNALELDDSALYLCASRRQTGNTIYFGEGSWLTVV.

The chain has TRBV4-1 and TRBJ1-5; D gene ambiguous. The V gene's germline CDR1 is MGHRA and CDR2 YSYEKL. The CDR3 contains 15 residues. V shed 3 bases and J shed 2 bases, with 11 bases lying between them. This CDR3 is CASSHSPSGNQPQHF. In DNA, the CDR3 is TGCGCCAGCAGCCACAGTCCCAGCGGCAATCAGCCCCAGCATTTT.

J is TRBJ2-3 and V is TRBV5-4, with a weak D call TRBD2 (6 bases). Germline V gene data show CDR1 as SGHNT and CDR2 as YYREEE (reference sequence). V lost 2 bases and J 1 base, leaving 11 bases between the germline ends. The CDR3 is 15 amino acids. The CDR3 sequence: CASSFRRERTDTQYF. The CDR3, as DNA: TGTGCCAGCAGCTTTAGGCGGGAACGCACAGATACGCAGTATTTT.

V gene TRBV5-1 combines with J gene TRBJ2-7; D remains ambiguous. The CDR3 spans 14 residues. CDR1 SGHRS and CDR2 YFSETQ come from the germline V gene. Trimming took 0 bases from V and 6 from J, leaving 13 bases between them. Written as DNA, the CDR3 is TGCGCCAGCAGCTTGGGACCACCGGCCCCCGAGCAGTACTTC. It codes for CASSLGPPAPEQYF.

The rearrangement links TRBV2 to TRBJ1-2; a weak D match, TRBD1 (6 bases). The V end was cut by 5 bases, the J end by 2 bases, with 12 bases between. This CDR3 contains 14 residues. Germline V CDR1 and CDR2: SNHLY, FYNNEI. The CDR3 nucleotides are TGTGCCAGCAGTTCTCGACAGGAGAACTATGGCTACACCTTC. It encodes CASSSRQENYGYTF.

This rearrangement joins TRBV3-1 (or the pseudogene TRBV3-2) to TRBJ1-6; 7 bases are a match to TRBD1. CDR3 length equals 15 residues. V lost 4 bases and J lost 8; bases outside the gene matches: 8. Germline CDR1 reads LGHDT; CDR2 reads YNNKEL (reference sequence). The CDR3 nucleotides read TGTGCCAGCAGCCGAGGGAGACAGGGCCATTCACCCCTCCACTTT. Protein: CASSRGRQGHSPLHF.

This rearrangement joins TRBV10-3 to TRBJ1-5; TRBD1 matches at 9 bases. The CDR3 has 16 residues. The V and J ends lost 5 bases and 0 bases, in that order; junction bases with no gene match: 5. CDR1 ENHRY and CDR2 SYGVKD come from the germline V gene. This CDR3 is CAISTGTGNSNQPQHF. Here the CDR3 DNA reads TGTGCCATCAGTACTGGGACAGGGAATAGCAATCAGCCCCAGCATTTT.

This chain links TRBV11-2 with TRBJ1-2; 10 nucleotides line up with TRBD1. The CDR3 sequence is 13 residues long. Losses at the gene ends were 3 bases for V and 8 bases for J; bases not matched to a gene: 3. The V gene's germline CDR1 is SGHAT and CDR2 FQNNGV. DNA of the CDR3: TGTGCCAGCAGCTTGGGGACAGGGGAGGGCTACACCTTC. Residues: CASSLGTGEGYTF. Drawing the rest from reference TRBV11-2 and TRBJ1-2, the complete variable domain is EAGVAQSPRYKIIEKRQSVAFWCNPISGHATLYWYQQILGQGPKLLIQFQNNGVVDDSQLPKDRFSAERLKGVDSTLKIQPAKLEDSAVYLCASSLGTGEGYTFGSGTRLTVV.

The chain joins TRBV12-5 to TRBJ1-4, with D hard to call. Germline CDR1 and CDR2: LGHNT and FRNRAP. Trimming took 1 base from V and 5 from J, leaving 11 bases between them. The CDR3 spans 15 residues. DNA for the CDR3: TGTGCTAGTGGTTTGGCGGGAAAAGGGAATGAAAAACTGTTTTTT. This translates into CASGLAGKGNEKLFF.

The chain combines TRBV19 with TRBJ2-2, with 9 bases lining up with TRBD2. The germline CDR1 and CDR2 sequences are LNHDA and SQIVND (reference sequence). This CDR3 is 14 amino acids long. The V gene end was trimmed by 5 bases and the J gene end by 6 bases; junction bases not matched to a gene: 4. CDR3 region: CASSEASGAGELFF. Written as DNA, the CDR3 is TGTGCCAGTAGTGAAGCTAGCGGGGCCGGGGAGCTGTTTTTT.

The chain recombines TRBV11-2 with TRBJ2-5, with D possibly TRBD1 on 5 matching bases. Germline CDR1 is SGHAT and CDR2 is FQNNGV. V lost 3 bases and J lost 6, with 14 bases in between. The CDR3 covers 14 residues. In DNA form, the CDR3 reads TGTGCCAGCAGCTTGACATTCAGGGCCCAGACCCAGTACTTC. Protein: CASSLTFRAQTQYF.

The chain is built from TRBV2 and TRBJ1-5, with D perhaps TRBD1 (5 bases). V lost 7 bases and J 5 bases, leaving 12 bases between the germline ends. In germline, CDR1 is SNHLY, CDR2 FYNNEI. The CDR3 runs 13 residues. The CDR3, as DNA: TGTGCCAGCAAAGGGGTGGGCTATCAGCCCCAGCATTTT. Protein: CASKGVGYQPQHF.

The rearrangement uses TRBV7-2 and TRBJ2-5, with no clear D. Germline lookup yields CDR1 SGHTA and CDR2 FQGNSA. The V end lost 5 bases, the J end lost 5 bases, and 15 bases lay between the germline ends. The CDR3 is 14 residues long. The CDR3 DNA follows: TGTGCCAGCAGCGCCCAGCACAACTCTGAGACCCAGTACTTC. Protein sequence: CASSAQHNSETQYF.

CDR3 region: CASSLAYDRGVYEQYF. The CDR3 DNA follows: TGTGCCAGCAGCTTGGCCTACGACAGGGGGGTCTACGAGCAGTACTTC. V gene TRBV5-5 combines with J gene TRBJ2-7; 9 bases line up with TRBD1. This CDR3 contains 16 residues. Germline V gene data show CDR1 as SGHKS and CDR2 as YYEKEE (reference sequence). With 0 bases clipped from V and 3 bases from J, the junction kept 7 bases outside the gene matches.

The chain combines TRBV27 with TRBJ1-5, with D perhaps matching TRBD1 (6 bases). Germline V gene sequence: CDR1 MNHEY, CDR2 SMNVEV (reference sequence). CDR3 length: 15 amino acids. V dropped 1 base and J dropped 6 bases, with 13 bases sitting between them. The CDR3 coding sequence is TGTGCCAGCAGTTTATACAGGGATCGGATTCAGCCCCAGCATTTT. This sequence encodes CASSLYRDRIQPQHF.

This clone appeared a few times. CDR3 amino acids: CASSWTSGTDTQYF. DNA of the CDR3: TGTGCCAGCAGCTGGACTAGCGGGACAGATACGCAGTATTTT. V and J are TRBV14 and TRBJ2-3; 11 positions match TRBD2. The germline V gene has CDR1 SGHDN and CDR2 FVKESK. V shed 5 bases and J 3 bases; nucleotides not matched to a gene: 1. The CDR3 runs to 14 residues.